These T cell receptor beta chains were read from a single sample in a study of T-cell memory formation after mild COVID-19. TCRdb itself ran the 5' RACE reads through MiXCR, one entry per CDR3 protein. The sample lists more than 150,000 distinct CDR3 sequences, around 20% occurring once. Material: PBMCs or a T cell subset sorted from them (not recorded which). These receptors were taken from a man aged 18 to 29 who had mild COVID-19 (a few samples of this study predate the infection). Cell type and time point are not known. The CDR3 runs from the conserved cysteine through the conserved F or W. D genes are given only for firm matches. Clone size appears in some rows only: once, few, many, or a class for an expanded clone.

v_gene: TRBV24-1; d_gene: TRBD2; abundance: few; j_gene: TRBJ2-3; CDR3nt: TGTGCCACCAGTGATTTTCGAGCGGGGGGGCTCGATACGCAGTATTTT; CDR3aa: CATSDFRAGGLDTQYF
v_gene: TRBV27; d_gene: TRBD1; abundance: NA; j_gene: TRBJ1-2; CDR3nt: TGTGCCAGCAGCGAATACAGGGGGGGTAGAGGCTACACCTTC; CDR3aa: CASSEYRGGRGYTF
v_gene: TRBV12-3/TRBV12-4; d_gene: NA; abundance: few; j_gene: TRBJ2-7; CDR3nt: TGTGCCAGCAGTTTTGGGGGAAGGAGGTCCGAGCAGTACTTC; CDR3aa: CASSFGGRRSEQYF
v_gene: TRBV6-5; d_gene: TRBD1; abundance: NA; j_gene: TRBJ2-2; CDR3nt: TGTGCCAGCAGTACGACAGGGGGATTCTCGAACACCGGGGAGCTGTTTTTT; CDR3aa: CASSTTGGFSNTGELFF
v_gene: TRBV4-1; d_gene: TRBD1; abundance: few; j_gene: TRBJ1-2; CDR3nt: TGCGCCAGCAGCCATTACCGGGACAGCTATGGCTACACCTTC; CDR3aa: CASSHYRDSYGYTF
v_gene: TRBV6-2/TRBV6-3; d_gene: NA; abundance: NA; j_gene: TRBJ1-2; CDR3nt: TGTGCCAGCAGTTACCGTCCGAGGAACTATGGCTACACCTTC; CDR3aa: CASSYRPRNYGYTF
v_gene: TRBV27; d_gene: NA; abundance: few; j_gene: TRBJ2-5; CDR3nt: TGTGCCAGCAGTTCCTACAACAGGGAAGAGACCCAGTACTTC; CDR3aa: CASSSYNREETQYF
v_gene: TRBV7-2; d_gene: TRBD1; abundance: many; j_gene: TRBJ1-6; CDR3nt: TGTGCCAGCAGCTTACAGGGGGCTGGTTCACCCCTCCACTTT; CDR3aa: CASSLQGAGSPLHF
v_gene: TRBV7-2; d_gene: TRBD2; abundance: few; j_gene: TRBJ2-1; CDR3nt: TGTGCCAGCAGTTTCAATAGCGGGGGGGGCGGTGAGCAGTTCTTC; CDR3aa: CASSFNSGGGGEQFF
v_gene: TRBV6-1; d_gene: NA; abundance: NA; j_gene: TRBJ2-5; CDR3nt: TGTGCCAGCAGGGGGACGGAGAAGTACCAAGAGACCCAGTACTTC; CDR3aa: CASRGTEKYQETQYF
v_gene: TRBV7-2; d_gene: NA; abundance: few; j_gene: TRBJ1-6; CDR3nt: TGTGCCAGCAGCTTAGAGGAGAAATCACCCCTCCACTTT; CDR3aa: CASSLEEKSPLHF
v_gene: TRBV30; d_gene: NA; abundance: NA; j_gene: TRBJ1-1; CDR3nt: TGTGCCTGGAGCAATCTTAACACTGAAGCTTTCTTT; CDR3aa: CAWSNLNTEAFF
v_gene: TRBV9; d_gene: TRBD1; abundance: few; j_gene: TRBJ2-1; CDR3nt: TGTGCCAGCAGCACCGTGACAGGGATAAATGAGCAGTTCTTC; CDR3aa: CASSTVTGINEQFF
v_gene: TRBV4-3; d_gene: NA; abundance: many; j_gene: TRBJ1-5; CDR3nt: TGCGCCAGCAGCCAAGGGGAGAATCAGCCCCAGCATTTT; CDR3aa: CASSQGENQPQHF
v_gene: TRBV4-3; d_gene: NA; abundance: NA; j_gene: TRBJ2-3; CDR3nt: TGCGCCAGCAGCCAAGAAGGGAGGTACAGCACAGATACGCAGTATTTT; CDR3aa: CASSQEGRYSTDTQYF
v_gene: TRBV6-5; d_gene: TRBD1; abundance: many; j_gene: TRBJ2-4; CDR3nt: TGTGCCAGCAGGCCTGCAGGACAGGGGCCAGGAAACATTCAGTACTTC; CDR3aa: CASRPAGQGPGNIQYF
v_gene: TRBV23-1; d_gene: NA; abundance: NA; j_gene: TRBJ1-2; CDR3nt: TGCGCCAGCAGTCAATCGGCCCCTCCCAGCTATGGCTACACCTTC; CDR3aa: CASSQSAPPSYGYTF
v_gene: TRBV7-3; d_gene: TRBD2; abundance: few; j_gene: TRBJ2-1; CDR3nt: TGTGCCAGCAGCTTAAGACTAGCGGGGGACTACAATGAGCAGTTCTTC; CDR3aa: CASSLRLAGDYNEQFF
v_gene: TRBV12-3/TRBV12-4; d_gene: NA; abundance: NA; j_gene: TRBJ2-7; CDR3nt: TGTGCCAGCAGCAACAGGGCGTGGAACGAGCAGTACTTC; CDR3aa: CASSNRAWNEQYF
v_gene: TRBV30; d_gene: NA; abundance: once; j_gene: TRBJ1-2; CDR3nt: TGTGCCTGGAGCCGAGGGTTTTCGTATGGCTACACCTTC; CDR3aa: CAWSRGFSYGYTF
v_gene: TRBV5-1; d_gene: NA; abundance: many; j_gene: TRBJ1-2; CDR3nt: TGCGCCAGCAGCTTCCAAGGGAACTATGGCTACACCTTC; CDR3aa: CASSFQGNYGYTF
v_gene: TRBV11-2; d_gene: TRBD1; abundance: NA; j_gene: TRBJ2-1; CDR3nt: TGTGCCAGCAGCAAAAGACAGGGCCCGGTCAATGCGCAGTTCTTC; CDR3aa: CASSKRQGPVNAQFF
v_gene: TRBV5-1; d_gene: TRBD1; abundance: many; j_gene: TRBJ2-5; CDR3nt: TGCGCCAGCAGCTTGGTCGGGACAGGCCAAGAGACCCAGTACTTC; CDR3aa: CASSLVGTGQETQYF
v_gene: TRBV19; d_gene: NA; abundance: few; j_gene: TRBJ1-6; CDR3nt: TGTGCCAGTAGTATCAATGGGGGTGAAGATTCACCCCTCCACTTT; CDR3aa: CASSINGGEDSPLHF
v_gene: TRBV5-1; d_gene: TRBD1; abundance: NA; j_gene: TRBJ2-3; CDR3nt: TGCGCCAGCAGCCTTGGACAGGGACGGTTCGGTACGCAGTATTTT; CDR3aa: CASSLGQGRFGTQYF
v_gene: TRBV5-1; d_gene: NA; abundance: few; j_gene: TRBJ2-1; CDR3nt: TGCGCCAGCAGCCATACAGTGCCGGCTAGTAATGAGCAGTTCTTC; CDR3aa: CASSHTVPASNEQFF
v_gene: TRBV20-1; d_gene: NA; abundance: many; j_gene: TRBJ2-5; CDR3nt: TGCAGTGCTAGCGAATCTAGGAGGGGCGAGACCCAGTACTTC; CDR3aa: CSASESRRGETQYF
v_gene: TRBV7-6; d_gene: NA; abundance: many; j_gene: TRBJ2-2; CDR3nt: TGTGCCAGCAGCTTAGGGACTACGGATACCGGGGAGCTGTTTTTT; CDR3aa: CASSLGTTDTGELFF
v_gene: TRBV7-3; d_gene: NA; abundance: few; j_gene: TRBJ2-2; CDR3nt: TGTGCCAGCAAGAGTTACACCGGGGAGCTGTTTTTT; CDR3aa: CASKSYTGELFF
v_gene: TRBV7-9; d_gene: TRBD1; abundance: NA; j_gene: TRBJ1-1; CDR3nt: TGTGCCAGCAGCGTACAGGGGGCAGACACTGAAGCTTTCTTT; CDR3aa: CASSVQGADTEAFF
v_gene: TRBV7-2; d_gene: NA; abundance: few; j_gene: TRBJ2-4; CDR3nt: TGTGCCAGCAGCTCAGAAATAGCCAAAAACATTCAGTACTTC; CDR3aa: CASSSEIAKNIQYF
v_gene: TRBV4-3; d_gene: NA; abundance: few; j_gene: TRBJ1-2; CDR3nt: TGCGCCAGCAGCCAAGTCTACCCCCCTCGTCATGGCTACACCTTC; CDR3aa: CASSQVYPPRHGYTF
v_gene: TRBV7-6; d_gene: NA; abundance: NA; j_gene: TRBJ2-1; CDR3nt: TGTGCCAGCACCGGTTGGCAGGGGGGGGGCAATGAGCAGTTCTTC; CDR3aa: CASTGWQGGGNEQFF
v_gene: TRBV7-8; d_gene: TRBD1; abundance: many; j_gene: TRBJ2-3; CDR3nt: TGTGCCAGCAGCTTTGCCCCGAGGGGGCGAGACGGCACAGATACGCAGTATTTT; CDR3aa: CASSFAPRGRDGTDTQYF
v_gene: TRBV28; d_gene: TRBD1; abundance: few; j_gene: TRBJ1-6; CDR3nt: TGTGCCAGCAGTTTACCTACAGGGGGCGCAGATTCACCCCTCCACTTT; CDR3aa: CASSLPTGGADSPLHF
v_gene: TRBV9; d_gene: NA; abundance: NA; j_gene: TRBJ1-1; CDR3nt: TGTGCCAGCAGCGTAGTGACCAACACTGAAGCTTTCTTT; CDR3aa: CASSVVTNTEAFF
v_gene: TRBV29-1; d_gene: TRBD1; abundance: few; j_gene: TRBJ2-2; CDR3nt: TGCAGCGTAGCCGGGACAGCGATCACCGGGGAGCTGTTTTTT; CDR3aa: CSVAGTAITGELFF
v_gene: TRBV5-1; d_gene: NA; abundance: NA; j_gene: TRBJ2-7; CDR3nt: TGCGCCAGCCGTAGCTCCTACGAGCAGTACTTC; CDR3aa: CASRSSYEQYF
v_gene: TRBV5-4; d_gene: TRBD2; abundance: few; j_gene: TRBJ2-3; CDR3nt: TGTGCCAGCAGCCCCGGGGGGGGGTTAGATGCGCAGTATTTT; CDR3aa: CASSPGGGLDAQYF
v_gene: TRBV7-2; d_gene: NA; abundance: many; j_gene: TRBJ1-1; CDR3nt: TGTGCCAGCAGCTGGGACACGTCTGAAGCTTTCTTT; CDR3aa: CASSWDTSEAFF
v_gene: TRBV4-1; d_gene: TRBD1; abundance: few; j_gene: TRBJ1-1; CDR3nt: TGCGCCAGCAGCCTCATCAGGGGGCGTTCTCCTGAAGCTTTCTTT; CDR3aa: CASSLIRGRSPEAFF
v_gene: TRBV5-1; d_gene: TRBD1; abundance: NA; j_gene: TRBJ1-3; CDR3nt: TGCGCCAGCAGCTTGACGACAGGGAGCTCTGGAAACACCATATATTTT; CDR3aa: CASSLTTGSSGNTIYF
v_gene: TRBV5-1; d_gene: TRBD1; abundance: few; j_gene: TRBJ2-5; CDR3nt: TGCGCCAGCAGCTTTGGGGCCAACAGGGGAGAGACCCAGTACTTC; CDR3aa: CASSFGANRGETQYF
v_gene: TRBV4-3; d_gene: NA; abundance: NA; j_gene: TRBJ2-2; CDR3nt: TGCGCCAGCAGCAATAGGGTTTTGCTCACCGGGGAGCTGTTTTTT; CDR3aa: CASSNRVLLTGELFF
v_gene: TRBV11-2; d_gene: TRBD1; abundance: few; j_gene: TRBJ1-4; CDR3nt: TGTGCCAGCAGCAATCGACCGGGACAGCCTAATGAAAAACTGTTTTTT; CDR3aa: CASSNRPGQPNEKLFF
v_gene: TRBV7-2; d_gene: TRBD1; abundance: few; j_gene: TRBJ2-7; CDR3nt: TGTGCCAGCAGCATGCGAACAGGGGACCCCTACGAGCAGTACTTC; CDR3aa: CASSMRTGDPYEQYF
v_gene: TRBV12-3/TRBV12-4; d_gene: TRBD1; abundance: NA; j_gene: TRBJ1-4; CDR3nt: TGTGCCAGCAGTTTGGCCAGGGGGGAAAAACTGTTTTTT; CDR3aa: CASSLARGEKLFF
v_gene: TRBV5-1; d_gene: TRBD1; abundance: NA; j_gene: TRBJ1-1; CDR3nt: TGCGCCAGCAGCTTGGACAGGGGGGTGACTGAAGCTTTCTTT; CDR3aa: CASSLDRGVTEAFF
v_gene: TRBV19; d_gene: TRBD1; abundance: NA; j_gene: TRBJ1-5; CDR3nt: TGTGCCAGTAGCACAGGGGGCATAGGTCAGCCCCAGCATTTT; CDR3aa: CASSTGGIGQPQHF
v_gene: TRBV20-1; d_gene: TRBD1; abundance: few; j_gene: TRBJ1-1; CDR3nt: TGCAGTGCTAGATGGACAGGGATGAACACTGAAGCTTTCTTT; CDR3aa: CSARWTGMNTEAFF
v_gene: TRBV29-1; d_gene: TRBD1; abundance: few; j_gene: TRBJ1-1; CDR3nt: TGCAGCGTTAGGACAGGATTTGAAGCTTTCTTT; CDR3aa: CSVRTGFEAFF
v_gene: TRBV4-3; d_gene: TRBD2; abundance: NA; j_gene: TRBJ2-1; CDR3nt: TGCGCCAGCAGCCAAGAGTATGAGCGGGGACGCCCAGACGCTAATGAGCAGTTCTTC; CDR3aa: CASSQEYERGRPDANEQFF
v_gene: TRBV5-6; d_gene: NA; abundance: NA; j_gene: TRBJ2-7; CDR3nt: TGTGCCAGCAGCTGGGACAACGAGCAGTACTTC; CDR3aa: CASSWDNEQYF
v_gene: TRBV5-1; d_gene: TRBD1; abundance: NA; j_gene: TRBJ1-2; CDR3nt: TGCGCCAGCAGCTCGGACAGGGACGATGGCTACACCTTC; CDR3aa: CASSSDRDDGYTF
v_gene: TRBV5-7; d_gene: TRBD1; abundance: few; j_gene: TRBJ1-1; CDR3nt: TGTGCCAGCAGCTTATCGGGGACAGCCCCTGAAGCTTTCTTT; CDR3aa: CASSLSGTAPEAFF